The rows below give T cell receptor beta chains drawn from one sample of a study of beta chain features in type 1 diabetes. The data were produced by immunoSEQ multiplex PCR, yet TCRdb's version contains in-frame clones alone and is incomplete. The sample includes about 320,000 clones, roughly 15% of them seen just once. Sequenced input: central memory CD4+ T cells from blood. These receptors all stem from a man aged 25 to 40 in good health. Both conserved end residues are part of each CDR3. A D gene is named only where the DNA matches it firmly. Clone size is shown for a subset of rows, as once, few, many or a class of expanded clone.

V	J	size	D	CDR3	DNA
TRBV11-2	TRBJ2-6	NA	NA	CASSSLFRANVLTF	TGTGCCAGCAGCTCCTTGTTTAGGGCCAACGTCCTGACTTTC
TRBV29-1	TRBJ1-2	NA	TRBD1	CSALTGRGYTF	TGCAGCGCTCTGACAGGGCGTGGCTACACCTTC
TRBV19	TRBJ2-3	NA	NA	CASRPLRTEGSTDTQYF	TGTGCCAGTAGACCCCTCCGCACGGAGGGAAGCACAGATACGCAGTATTTT
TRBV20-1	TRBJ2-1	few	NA	CSTSGGNEQFF	TGCAGTACATCAGGCGGGAATGAGCAGTTCTTC
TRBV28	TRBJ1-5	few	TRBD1	CASSPDRGGDGNQPQHF	TGTGCCAGCAGTCCGGACAGGGGAGGAGATGGCAATCAGCCCCAGCATTTT
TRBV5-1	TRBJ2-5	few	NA	CASSADEETQYF	TGCGCCAGCAGCGCTGATGAAGAGACCCAGTACTTC
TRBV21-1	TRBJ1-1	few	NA	CASSTPGRRFEAFF	TGTGCCAGCAGCACCCCTGGACGGAGATTTGAAGCTTTCTTT
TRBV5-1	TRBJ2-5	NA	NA	CASSLEGQGGGETQYF	TGCGCCAGCAGCTTGGAAGGACAGGGAGGGGGAGAGACCCAGTACTTC
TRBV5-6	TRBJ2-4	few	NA	CASSPGPRRSVAKNIQYF	TGTGCCAGCAGCCCCGGACCTAGGAGGTCAGTAGCCAAAAACATTCAGTACTTC
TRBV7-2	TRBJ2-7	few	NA	CASSQARSYEQYF	TGTGCCAGCAGCCAGGCCCGCTCCTACGAGCAGTACTTC
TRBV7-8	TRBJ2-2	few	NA	CASSLLLTGELFF	TGTGCCAGCAGCTTATTGTTGACCGGGGAGCTGTTTTTT
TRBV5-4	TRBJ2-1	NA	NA	CASSLQAANEQFF	TGTGCCAGCAGCTTACAAGCGGCCAATGAGCAGTTCTTC
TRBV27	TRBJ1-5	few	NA	CASSSSDGRNQPQHF	TGTGCCAGCAGTTCCTCGGACGGACGCAATCAGCCCCAGCATTTT
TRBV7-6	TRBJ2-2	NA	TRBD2	CASRRTSGTNTGELFF	TGTGCCAGCAGGAGGACTAGCGGAACGAACACCGGGGAGCTGTTTTTT
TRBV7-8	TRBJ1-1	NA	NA	CASSLGGGNTEAFF	TGTGCCAGCAGCCTAGGAGGAGGGAACACTGAAGCTTTCTTT